The 3 T cell receptor beta chains below come from one sample, sequenced in a study of molecular identifiers for immune sequencing clone quantification. TCRdb reprocessed the PCR reads via MiXCR and lists one record per CDR3 protein. The table records approximately 90,000 distinct CDR3 sequences, less than 25% of them present only once. Material: naive CD8+ T cells from blood, with Jurkat cell RNA spiked in. Specified subset: FACS-sorted CD8+CD4-CCR7+CD45RA+ naive T cells. These TCRs come from a human donor in good health. Some libraries in this study had Jurkat cell RNA spiked in.

In this sample, this clonotype turned up many times. This chain links TRBV28 with TRBJ2-7; the D is unclear. The germline V gene encodes CDR1 MDHEN and CDR2 SYDVKM. Between the trimmed V and J ends, which lost 2 bases and 2 bases, there was a span of 7 bases. The CDR3 is made up of 13 amino acids. The CDR3 loop reads CASSLQRTYEQYF. The DNA of the CDR3 is TGTGCCAGCAGTTTACAGAGAACCTACGAGCAGTACTTC.

This clonotype has at least ten counts. The rearrangement links TRBV6-1 to TRBJ2-7, with D tentatively TRBD1 or TRBD2 (6 bases each). The V end was cut by 4 bases, the J end by 5 bases, with 12 bases between. This CDR3 has 13 residues. Germline V lookup: CDR1 MNHNS, CDR2 SASEGT. In DNA, the CDR3 is TGTGCCAGCAGTGGCCCAGGGGAGGACGAGCAGTACTTC. It specifies CASSGPGEDEQYF.

The V gene is TRBV4-3, the J gene TRBJ1-5; the match to TRBD1 covers 9 bases. CDR3 length: 17 amino acids. The trim removed 4 bases at V and 5 bases at J, leaving 12 bases unmatched. CDR1 LGHNA and CDR2 YSLEER come from the germline V gene. The CDR3 DNA follows: TGCGCCAGCAGCCCGAGGGCCGGGACAGGGTTCGATCAGCCCCAGCATTTT. Residues: CASSPRAGTGFDQPQHF.